The source of this TCR beta chain is a study of CD8 T cells in Susac syndrome. Random hexamers served to reverse transcribe roughly 0.45 to 1 ug RNA. One entry per CDR3 protein, called by TCRdb with MiXCR from the immunoSEQ multiplex PCR reads. The sample contains 400,000 or so distinct CDR3 sequences, 75% to 90% of which appear only once. This clonotype showed up just a few times. The sequence was collected from a human donor with multiple sclerosis. The specimen sequenced was CD8+ T cells from PBMCs.

Here the CDR3 reads CASRMAGANVLTF. The DNA of the CDR3 is TGTGCCAGCCGGATGGCTGGGGCCAACGTCCTGACTTTC. The chain is built from TRBV6-5 and TRBJ2-6; D uncertain. CDR1 MNHEY and CDR2 SVGAGI come from the germline V gene. CDR3 size: 13 residues. With 8 bases removed from V and 2 bases from J, the gap between germline ends came to 7 bases.